The 16 T cell receptor beta chains presented below share a single source sample, sequenced in a study of PD-L1 blockade in urothelial cancer. Profiling relied on immunoSEQ multiplex PCR, and the TCRdb table lists in-frame clones only, not all of them. The data contain 100,000 to 150,000 clones, more than 75% of them singletons. Time point given: peripheral blood 6 weeks after treatment start. This specimen consisted of PBMCs, obtained around atezolizumab (anti-PD-L1) treatment. Receptor source: a man over 45 with urothelial cancer.

CDR3 loop: CASSRDGGIQETQYF. CDR3 coding DNA: TGCGCCAGCAGCCGGGACGGGGGGATCCAAGAGACCCAGTACTTC. The chain employs TRBV4-1 and TRBJ2-5; TRBD2 matches at 7 bases. This CDR3 region has 15 residues. The germline CDR1 and CDR2 sequences are MGHRA and YSYEKL. The V segment lost 4 bases and the J segment 1 base; nucleotides outside the gene matches: 6.

This clone is a singleton in its sample. The gene calls are TRBV4-1 and TRBJ2-2; D is unresolved. V dropped 2 bases and J dropped 0 bases, with 7 bases sitting between them. This CDR3 region has 15 residues. CDR1 is MGHRA and CDR2 is YSYEKL in the germline V gene. DNA for the CDR3: TGCGCCAGCAGCCAACGCGGATCGAACACCGGGGAGCTGTTTTTT. Its translation: CASSQRGSNTGELFF.

The chain is built from TRBV29-1 and TRBJ1-1; D gene uncertain. Germline lookup yields CDR1 SQVTM and CDR2 ANQGSEA. This CDR3 has 13 residues. The V end lost 7 bases, the J end lost 0 bases, and 12 bases lay between the germline ends. DNA for the CDR3: TGCAGCGGTTCGACTGTTATGAACACTGAAGCTTTCTTT. Its translation is CSGSTVMNTEAFF.

V usage is TRBV28 and J usage is TRBJ2-1, with D possibly TRBD2 on 7 matching bases. The CDR3 extends over 14 amino acids. The V end lost 7 bases, the J end lost 8 bases, and 18 bases lay between the germline ends. Germline V lookup: CDR1 MDHEN, CDR2 SYDVKM. The CDR3 nucleotides read TGTGCCAGCACTATTAGGGGAGGGGGGGATGAGCAGTTCTTC. Translating it yields CASTIRGGGDEQFF. Complete variable domain (other parts from reference TRBV28 and TRBJ2-1): DVKVTQSSRYLVKRTGEKVFLECVQDMDHENMFWYRQDPGLGLRLIYFSYDVKMKEKGDIPEGYSVSREKKERFSLILESASTNQTSMYLCASTIRGGGDEQFFGPGTRLTVL.

The rearrangement uses TRBV28 and TRBJ2-1; TRBD1 matches 10 bases. Germline V gives CDR1 MDHEN, CDR2 SYDVKM. J gave up 5 bases and V 4 bases, and 8 bases lay outside the gene matches. This CDR3 is built from 16 residues. The CDR3 loop is CASSSLRDRGHNEQFF. As DNA, the CDR3 is TGTGCCAGCAGTTCCTTACGGGACAGGGGCCACAATGAGCAGTTCTTC.

V usage is TRBV11-2 and J usage is TRBJ2-7; 12 bases align to TRBD2. This CDR3 region has 15 residues. Germline V CDR1 and CDR2: SGHAT, FQNNGV. Unmatched junction bases numbered 2, after V lost 1 base and J lost 4 bases. CDR3 sequence: CASSLGLAGVYEQYF. The CDR3 DNA follows: TGTGCCAGCAGCTTAGGACTAGCGGGAGTGTACGAGCAGTACTTC.

This chain joins TRBV9 and TRBJ2-7, with D possibly matching TRBD2 (6 bases). CDR1 is SGDLS, CDR2 YYNGEE, per germline. Between the trimmed V and J ends, which lost 3 bases and 3 bases, there was a span of 13 bases. CDR3 length: 14 amino acids. DNA for the CDR3: TGTGCCAGCAGCGAATCGGGACTCGGCTACGAGCAGTACTTC. Amino acid sequence: CASSESGLGYEQYF. The entire variable domain, with the rest obtained from reference TRBV9 and TRBJ2-7, is as follows: DSGVTQTPKHLITATGQRVTLRCSPRSGDLSVYWYQQSLDQGLQFLIQYYNGEERAKGNILERFSAQQFPDLHSELNLSSLELGDSALYFCASSESGLGYEQYFGPGTRLTVT.

The chain combines TRBV15 with TRBJ2-7, with 9 bases lining up with TRBD1. Per the germline V gene, CDR1 is LNHNV and CDR2 is YYDKDF (reference sequence). The CDR3 extends over 13 amino acids. V shed 3 bases, J shed 6 bases, and the junction held 3 bases outside the gene matches. The CDR3 region has the DNA TGTGCCACCAGCAGGGACAGGGGTCGCGAGCAGTACTTC. It specifies CATSRDRGREQYF.

This chain uses TRBV2 with TRBJ2-1, with 12 bases lining up with TRBD2. In germline, CDR1 is SNHLY, CDR2 FYNNEI. The V gene end was trimmed by 1 base and the J gene end by 8 bases; junction bases not matched to a gene: 3. There are 15 residues in the CDR3. This CDR3 is CASSEGLAGEDEQFF. The CDR3 DNA is TGTGCCAGCAGTGAAGGACTAGCGGGAGAGGATGAGCAGTTCTTC. Supplemented by reference TRBV2 and TRBJ2-1, the full variable domain reads EPEVTQTPSHQVTQMGQEVILRCVPISNHLYFYWYRQILGQKVEFLVSFYNNEISEKSEIFDDQFSVERPDGSNFTLKIRSTKLEDSAMYFCASSEGLAGEDEQFFGPGTRLTVL.

In this sample, this clone turned up a few times. The V call is TRBV2, the J call TRBJ2-1; TRBD2 aligns across 11 bases. Germline V gene data show CDR1 as SNHLY and CDR2 as FYNNEI. The J segment lost 0 bases and the V segment lost 1 base, leaving 2 bases of the junction unmatched. The CDR3 extends over 17 amino acids. This chain's CDR3 is CASSEGLAGSSYNEQFF. The CDR3 DNA reads TGTGCCAGCAGTGAAGGACTAGCGGGGAGCTCCTACAATGAGCAGTTCTTC.

The genes are TRBV28 and TRBJ1-6, with 7 bases fitting TRBD1. The V gene's germline CDR1 is MDHEN and CDR2 SYDVKM. Trimming took 4 bases from V and 8 from J; bases not matched to a gene: 8. The CDR3 contains 15 residues. The CDR3 coding sequence is TGTGCCAGCAGTTCCCAGGGGGGAGGCTATTCACCCCTCCACTTT. Its translation: CASSSQGGGYSPLHF.

The chain couples TRBV6-1 to TRBJ1-6; 7 bases agree with TRBD1. With V trimmed by 6 bases and J by 10 bases, 6 bases remained unmatched. There are 13 residues in the CDR3. Germline CDR1 MNHNS, CDR2 SASEGT. In DNA, the CDR3 is TGTGCCAGCAGACTCGACAGGGCATCACCCCTCCACTTT. It codes for CASRLDRASPLHF.

The chain is built from TRBV10-1 and TRBJ2-1; the D gene is possibly TRBD2 (6 bases). Germline assignment: CDR1 WNHNN and CDR2 SYGVQD (reference sequence). The CDR3 consists of 15 residues. Trimming shortened V by 3 bases and J by 4 bases, and 13 bases separated the two germline ends. CDR3 coding DNA: TGCGCCAGCAGTGAATCCAGCGGGCCTTACAATGAGCAGTTCTTC. Protein: CASSESSGPYNEQFF.

In its sample, this clone was seen a few times. V and J are TRBV4-1 and TRBJ2-7; 11 positions agree with TRBD2. CDR1 and CDR2 (germline): MGHRA, YSYEKL. With V trimmed by 4 bases and J by 3 bases, 5 bases remained unmatched. The CDR3 contains 15 residues. CDR3 coding DNA: TGCGCCAGCAGCCCGGGACTAGCGGCATACTACGAGCAGTACTTC. Encoded protein: CASSPGLAAYYEQYF.

Comments on this clone: The junction does not match germline at one end; this may be a read error. The rearrangement uses TRBV7-9 and TRBJ1-2; no definite D call. CDR3 length: 12 amino acids. Germline V gene lookup returns CDR1 SEHNR and CDR2 FQNEAQ (reference sequence). This CDR3 is CASSPPERTINF. Here the CDR3 DNA reads TGTGCCAGCAGCCCCCCGGAGAGAACCATAAACTTC.

The chain uses TRBV5-1 and TRBJ1-4; a possible D gene is TRBD1 (6 bases). Trimming took off 3 bases at V and 4 bases at J, with 13 bases between the two ends. Per germline, CDR1 SGHRS and CDR2 YFSETQ. CDR3 length equals 15 residues. The DNA for the CDR3 is TGCGCCAGCAGCTCTACAGGGATACGTAATGAAAAACTGTTTTTT. Residues: CASSSTGIRNEKLFF.